A single sample gave rise to the 18 T cell receptor beta chains below, sequenced in a study of T-cell reconstitution after alpha-beta-depleted transplantation in children (dated by TCRdb to about 2016). Libraries were constructed by PCR. For sequencing, an Illumina HiSeq 2500 was employed. TCR libraries were prepared with molecular barcoding, using unique molecular identifiers to normalize TCRbeta repertoire quantification. Starting from the raw public reads, TCRdb applied fastp trimming at Q25, assembled clones with MiXCR and retained in-frame beta chains. Entries are consolidated by CDR3 protein sequence, retaining the most common genes and DNA. A total of around 700,000 distinct CDR3 sequences appear in this sample, around 13% of them only once. 0.75% to 0.85% of the sample is held by the ten biggest clonotypes. The treatment or condition label of this sample denotes: allogeneic hematopoietic cell transplantation with graft depleted of TCRalphabeta T cells and CD19 B cells.

Here the sequenced sample was PBMCs, taken before TCRalphabeta/CD19-depleted stem cell transplant. The receptors originated from a girl aged 2 to 9 with congenital amegakaryocytic thrombocytopenia, due to receive a stem cell transplant.

In this sample, this clonotype turned up many times. This sequence joins TRBV7-2 and TRBJ2-6, with D unresolved. CDR3 length: 16 residues. Trimming removed 1 base at V and 4 bases at J, with 11 bases between. The germline CDR1 and CDR2 sequences are SGHTA and FQGNSA. CDR3 sequence (DNA): TGTGCCAGCAGCTTAGGGTGGGGTTTAGGGGCCAACGTCCTGACTTTC. It yields the protein CASSLGWGLGANVLTF.

This clonotype has a count of ten or more. This sequence joins TRBV29-1 and TRBJ2-7, with D possibly being TRBD2 (5 bases). The CDR3 is 13 residues long. CDR1 SQVTM and CDR2 ANQGSEA come from the germline V gene. The V end was cut by 5 bases, the J end by 4 bases, with 15 bases between. CDR3 region: CSVRRSGEYEQYF. DNA of the CDR3: TGCAGCGTTCGACGGTCCGGGGAGTACGAGCAGTACTTC.

The table lists this clonotype with many counts. The chain uses TRBV29-1 and TRBJ2-3; no firm D call. CDR1 and CDR2 (germline): SQVTM, ANQGSEA. V gave up 6 bases and J gave up 4 bases, with 8 bases separating them. This CDR3 is 11 amino acids long. The CDR3 loop is CSVPRADTQYF. The CDR3 nucleotides are TGCAGCGTCCCAAGAGCAGATACGCAGTATTTT.

Concerning this clonotype itself: At one boundary the junction diverges from the germline segment, which might be a read error. This sequence joins TRBV12-3 or TRBV12-4 and TRBJ1-2; D is unclear. The CDR3 loop spans 17 amino acids. The CDR3 protein is CASSLDVVSTTPYGCTF. The CDR3 nucleotides are TGTGCCAGCAGTTTGGATGTGGTATCCACTACACCTTATGGCTGCACCTTC.

Only a few counts were recorded for this clonotype. V is TRBV29-1 and J is TRBJ1-1, with 11 positions matching TRBD1. The germline gives CDR1 SQVTM, CDR2 ANQGSEA. The length of the CDR3 is 13 residues. J was trimmed by 7 bases and V by 5 bases; bases with no gene match: 6. For the CDR3, the DNA is TGCAGCGTTCAGGACAGGGGGCTGGATGAAGCTTTCTTT. It specifies CSVQDRGLDEAFF.

The sample holds many counts of this clonotype. The chain links TRBV7-8 to TRBJ2-3; D uncertain. CDR1 and CDR2 from the germline V gene are SGHVS and FQNEAQ. V was shortened by 5 bases and J by 4 bases, with 10 bases between the two germline ends. There are 13 residues in the CDR3. CDR3 protein: CASSGTYSDTQYF. DNA for the CDR3: TGTGCCAGCAGCGGTACTTACTCAGATACGCAGTATTTT.

The rearrangement uses TRBV7-2 and TRBJ2-2; 7 nucleotides line up with TRBD2. In germline, CDR1 is SGHTA, CDR2 FQGNSA. Germline trimming cut 5 bases from V and 7 bases from J; bases unmatched to any gene: 16. The CDR3 sequence is 17 residues long. CDR3 protein: CASSPTRAGDSIGELFF. DNA for the CDR3: TGTGCCAGCAGCCCCACCAGGGCGGGAGATTCAATCGGGGAGCTGTTTTTT.

CDR3 protein: CASSLRESETQYF. CDR3 nucleotides: TGCGCCAGCAGTCTGCGGGAGTCCGAGACCCAGTACTTC. The chain joins TRBV5-1 to TRBJ2-5; 7 bases line up with TRBD2. The CDR3 spans 13 residues. Germline values: CDR1 SGHRS, CDR2 YFSETQ. The J segment lost 5 bases and the V segment lost 5 bases, leaving 6 bases of the junction unmatched.

V is TRBV13 and J is TRBJ2-6, with D perhaps matching TRBD1 or TRBD2 (6 bases each). CDR1 is PRHDT and CDR2 is FYEKMQ in the germline V gene (reference sequence). V lost 6 bases and J lost 0, with 27 bases in between. This CDR3 spans 21 amino acids. In DNA form, the CDR3 reads TGTGCCAGCAGATACAGCTCCGAAGGGGGGAAGTTGGCCTCTGGGGCCAACGTCCTGACTTTC. Encoded protein: CASRYSSEGGKLASGANVLTF.

This chain joins TRBV3-1 and TRBJ2-3; D may be TRBD1 (6 bases). The CDR3 totals 17 residues. Germline V gene data show CDR1 as LGHDT and CDR2 as YNNKEL (reference sequence). With 0 bases removed from V and 4 bases from J, the gap between germline ends came to 17 bases. CDR3 DNA sequence: TGTGCCAGCAGCCAAGATTGGGGGCCCGGCGGTTCAGATACGCAGTATTTT. This codes for CASSQDWGPGGSDTQYF.

This clonotype came up many times. V gene TRBV5-1 combines with J gene TRBJ2-7; TRBD2 might be the D (6 bases). CDR3 length: 14 amino acids. Trimming removed 5 bases at V and 3 bases at J, with 15 bases between. Germline V gene lookup returns CDR1 SGHRS and CDR2 YFSETQ. The CDR3 is CASRTQEGLYEQYF. The CDR3 DNA sequence: TGCGCCAGCAGGACCCAGGAGGGGCTCTACGAGCAGTACTTC.

The chain combines TRBV5-1 with TRBJ2-7; possibly TRBD1 or TRBD2 for D (7 bases each). CDR1 is SGHRS, CDR2 YFSETQ, per germline. V dropped 7 bases and J dropped 2 bases, with 16 bases sitting between them. The CDR3 loop spans 14 amino acids. The CDR3: CASSMTGTTYEQYF. In nucleotides, the CDR3 is TGCGCCAGCTCCATGACAGGGACTACCTACGAGCAGTACTTC.

This clonotype was counted ten times or more. The J gene is TRBJ2-7, the V gene TRBV5-1, with 9 bases identical to TRBD1. Germline-derived CDR1 and CDR2 are SGHRS and YFSETQ. The V and J ends lost 4 bases and 4 bases, in that order; junction bases with no gene match: 6. The CDR3 totals 14 residues. This chain's CDR3 is CASSSRDREYEQYF. For the CDR3, the DNA is TGCGCCAGCAGCAGCCGGGACAGGGAGTACGAGCAGTACTTC. Looking up the rest from reference TRBV5-1 and TRBJ2-7 gives the full variable domain: KAGVTQTPRYLIKTRGQQVTLSCSPISGHRSVSWYQQTPGQGLQFLFEYFSETQRNKGNFPGRFSGRQFSNSRSEMNVSTLELGDSALYLCASSSRDREYEQYFGPGTRLTVT.

This clonotype was seen ten or more times. The J gene is TRBJ2-1, the V gene TRBV7-9; 9 bases fit TRBD2. The CDR3 runs 15 residues. V lost 6 bases and J lost 1; bases outside the gene matches: 4. CDR1 is SEHNR, CDR2 FQNEAQ, per germline (reference sequence). CDR3 sequence: CASRETSGSYNEQFF. The CDR3 DNA follows: TGTGCCAGCAGGGAGACTAGCGGATCCTACAATGAGCAGTTCTTC.

In this sample, this clonotype turned up a few times. This chain links TRBV7-6 with TRBJ2-5; D not resolved. Germline CDR1 and CDR2: SGHVS and FNYEAQ. V was shortened by 5 bases and J by 7 bases, with 11 bases between the two germline ends. The CDR3 loop spans 12 amino acids. CDR3 region: CASSPTYPTQYF. The CDR3 DNA follows: TGTGCCAGCAGCCCTACTTACCCGACCCAGTACTTC.

This clonotype was counted between two and nine times. This chain joins TRBV10-3 and TRBJ2-7; 7 positions agree with TRBD2. Germline V gene sequence: CDR1 ENHRY, CDR2 SYGVKD. Trimming at V came to 3 bases and at J to 7 bases, leaving 9 bases not matched to a gene. CDR3 length: 14 amino acids. The CDR3 nucleotides read TGTGCCATCAGTGATCTGGGGGGGTTCGGAGAGCAGTACTTC. Translation gives CAISDLGGFGEQYF.

This sequence joins TRBV19 and TRBJ2-1, with 7 bases matching TRBD1. There are 15 residues in the CDR3. Germline CDR1 and CDR2: LNHDA and SQIVND (reference sequence). V lost 3 bases to trimming and J lost 5 bases; unmatched junction nucleotides: 7. CDR3 coding DNA: TGTGCCAGTAGTATGTGGACAGGCCTGGACAATGAGCAGTTCTTC. Translating it yields CASSMWTGLDNEQFF.

The table lists this clonotype with many counts. The J gene is TRBJ2-7, the V gene TRBV15; 7 nucleotides align to TRBD1. CDR3 length equals 15 residues. In germline, CDR1 is LNHNV, CDR2 YYDKDF (reference sequence). V was clipped by 4 bases and J by 4 bases; unmatched bases: 10. This CDR3 reads CATSTSGTEGYEQYF. CDR3 nucleotide sequence: TGTGCCACCAGCACATCCGGGACAGAAGGATACGAGCAGTACTTC. Complete variable domain (other parts from reference TRBV15 and TRBJ2-7): DAMVIQNPRYQVTQFGKPVTLSCSQTLNHNVMYWYQQKSSQAPKLLFHYYDKDFNNEADTPDNFQSRRPNTSFCFLDIRSPGLGDTAMYLCATSTSGTEGYEQYFGPGTRLTVT.